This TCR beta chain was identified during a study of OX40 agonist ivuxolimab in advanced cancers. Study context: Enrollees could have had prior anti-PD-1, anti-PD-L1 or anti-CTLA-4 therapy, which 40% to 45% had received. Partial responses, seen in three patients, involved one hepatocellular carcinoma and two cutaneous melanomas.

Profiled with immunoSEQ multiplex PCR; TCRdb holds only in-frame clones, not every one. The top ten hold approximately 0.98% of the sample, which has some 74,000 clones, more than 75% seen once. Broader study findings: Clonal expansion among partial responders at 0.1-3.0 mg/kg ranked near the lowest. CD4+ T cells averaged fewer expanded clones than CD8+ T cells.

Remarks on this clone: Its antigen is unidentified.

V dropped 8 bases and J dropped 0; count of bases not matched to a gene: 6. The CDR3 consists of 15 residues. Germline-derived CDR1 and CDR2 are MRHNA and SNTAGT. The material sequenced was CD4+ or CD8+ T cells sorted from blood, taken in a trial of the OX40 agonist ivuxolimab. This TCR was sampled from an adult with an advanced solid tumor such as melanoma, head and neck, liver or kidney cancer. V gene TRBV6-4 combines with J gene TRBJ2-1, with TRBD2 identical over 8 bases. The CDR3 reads CASRTSRDSYNEQFF. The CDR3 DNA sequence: TGTGCCAGCCGGACTAGCAGAGACTCCTACAATGAGCAGTTCTTC.